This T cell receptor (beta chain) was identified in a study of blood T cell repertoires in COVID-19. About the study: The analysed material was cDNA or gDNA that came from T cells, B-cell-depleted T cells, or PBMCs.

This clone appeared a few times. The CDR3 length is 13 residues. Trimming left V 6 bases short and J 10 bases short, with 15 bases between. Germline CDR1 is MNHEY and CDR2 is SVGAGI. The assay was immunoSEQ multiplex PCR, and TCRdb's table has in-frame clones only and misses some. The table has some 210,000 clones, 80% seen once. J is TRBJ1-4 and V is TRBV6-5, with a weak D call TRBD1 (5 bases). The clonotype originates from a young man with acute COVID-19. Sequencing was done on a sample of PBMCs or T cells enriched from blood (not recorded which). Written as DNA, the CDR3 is TGTGCCAGCAGCCTCCGGGACTCCCGAAAACTGTTTTTT. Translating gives CASSLRDSRKLFF.